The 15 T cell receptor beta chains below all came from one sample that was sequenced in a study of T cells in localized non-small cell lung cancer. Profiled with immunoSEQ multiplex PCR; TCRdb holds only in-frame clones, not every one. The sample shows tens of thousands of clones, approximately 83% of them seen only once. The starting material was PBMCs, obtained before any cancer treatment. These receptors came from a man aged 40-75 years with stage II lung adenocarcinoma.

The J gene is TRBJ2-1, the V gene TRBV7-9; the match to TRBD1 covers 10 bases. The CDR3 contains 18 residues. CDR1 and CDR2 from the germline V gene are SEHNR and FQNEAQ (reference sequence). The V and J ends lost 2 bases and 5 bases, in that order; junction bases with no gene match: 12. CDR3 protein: CASSLPPGQGESHNEQFF. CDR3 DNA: TGTGCCAGCAGCTTACCCCCAGGACAGGGGGAGTCACACAATGAGCAGTTCTTC.

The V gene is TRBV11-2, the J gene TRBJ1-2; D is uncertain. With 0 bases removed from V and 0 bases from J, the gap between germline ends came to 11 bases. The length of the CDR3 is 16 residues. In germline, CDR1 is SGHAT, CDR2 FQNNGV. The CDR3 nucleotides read TGTGCCAGCAGCTTAGAGGGAAGCGGAGCTAACTATGGCTACACCTTC. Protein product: CASSLEGSGANYGYTF.

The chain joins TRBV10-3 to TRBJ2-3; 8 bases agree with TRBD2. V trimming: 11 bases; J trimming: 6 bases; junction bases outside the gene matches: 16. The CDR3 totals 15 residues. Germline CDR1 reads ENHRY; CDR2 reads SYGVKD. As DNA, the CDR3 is TGTGCCGTGAAACGAGACCCCGGGGGGGCGGATACGCAGTATTTT. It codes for CAVKRDPGGADTQYF.

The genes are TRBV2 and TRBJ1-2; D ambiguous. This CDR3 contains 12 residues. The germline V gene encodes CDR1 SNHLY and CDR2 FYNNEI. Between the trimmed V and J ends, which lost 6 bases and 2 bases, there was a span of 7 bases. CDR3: CASRRGNYGYTF. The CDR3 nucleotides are TGTGCCAGCAGAAGAGGAAACTATGGCTACACCTTC.

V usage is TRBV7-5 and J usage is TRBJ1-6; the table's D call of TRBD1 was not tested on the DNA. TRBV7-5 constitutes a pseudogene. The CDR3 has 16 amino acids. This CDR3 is CARSFLTGGPGSPLHF. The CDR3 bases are TGTGCCAGAAGCTTTCTGACAGGGGGCCCTGGTTCACCCCTCCACTTT.

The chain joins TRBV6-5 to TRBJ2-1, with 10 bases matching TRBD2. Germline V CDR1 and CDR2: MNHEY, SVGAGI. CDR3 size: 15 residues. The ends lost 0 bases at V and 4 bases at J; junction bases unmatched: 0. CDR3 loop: CASSYSTSGYNEQFF. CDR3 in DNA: TGTGCCAGCAGTTACTCGACTAGCGGGTACAATGAGCAGTTCTTC.

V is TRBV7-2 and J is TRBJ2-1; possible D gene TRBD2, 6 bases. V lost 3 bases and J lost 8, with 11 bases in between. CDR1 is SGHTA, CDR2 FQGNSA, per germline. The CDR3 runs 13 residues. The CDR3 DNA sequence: TGTGCCAGCAGCTTTGGGAGGTGGGATGAGCAGTTCTTC. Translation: CASSFGRWDEQFF.

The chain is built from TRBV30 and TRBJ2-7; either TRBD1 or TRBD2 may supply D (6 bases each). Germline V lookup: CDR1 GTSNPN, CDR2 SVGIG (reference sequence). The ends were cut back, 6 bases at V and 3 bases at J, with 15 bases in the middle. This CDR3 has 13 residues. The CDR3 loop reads CACKRGGFYEQYF. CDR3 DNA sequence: TGTGCCTGTAAACGAGGGGGGTTCTACGAGCAGTACTTC.

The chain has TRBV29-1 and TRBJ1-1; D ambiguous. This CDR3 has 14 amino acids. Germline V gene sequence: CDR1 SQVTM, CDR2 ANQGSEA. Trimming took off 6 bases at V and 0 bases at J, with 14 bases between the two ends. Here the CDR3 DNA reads TGCAGCGTCCACAAGCCATGGGTGAACACTGAAGCTTTCTTT. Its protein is CSVHKPWVNTEAFF.

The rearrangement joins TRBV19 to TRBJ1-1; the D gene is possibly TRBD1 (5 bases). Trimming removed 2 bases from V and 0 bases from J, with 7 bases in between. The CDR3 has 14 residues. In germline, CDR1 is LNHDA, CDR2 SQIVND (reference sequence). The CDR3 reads CASSITGLNTEAFF. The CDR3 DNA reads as TGTGCCAGTAGTATAACAGGACTGAACACTGAAGCTTTCTTT.

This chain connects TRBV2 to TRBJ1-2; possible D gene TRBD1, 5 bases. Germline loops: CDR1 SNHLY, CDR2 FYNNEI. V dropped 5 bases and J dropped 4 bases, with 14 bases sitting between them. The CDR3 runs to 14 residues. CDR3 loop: CASSRDGGSYGYTF. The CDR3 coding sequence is TGTGCCAGCAGTCGGGACGGGGGATCCTATGGCTACACCTTC.

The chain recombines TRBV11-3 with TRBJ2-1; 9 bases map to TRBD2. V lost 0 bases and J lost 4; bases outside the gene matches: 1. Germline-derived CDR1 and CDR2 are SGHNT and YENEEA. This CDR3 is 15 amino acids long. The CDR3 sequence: CASSLELAGYNEQFF. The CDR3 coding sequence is TGTGCCAGCAGCTTAGAGCTAGCGGGGTACAATGAGCAGTTCTTC. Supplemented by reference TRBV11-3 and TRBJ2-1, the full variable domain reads EAGVVQSPRYKIIEKKQPVAFWCNPISGHNTLYWYLQNLGQGPELLIRYENEEAVDDSQLPKDRFSAERLKGVDSTLKIQPAELGDSAVYLCASSLELAGYNEQFFGPGTRLTVL.

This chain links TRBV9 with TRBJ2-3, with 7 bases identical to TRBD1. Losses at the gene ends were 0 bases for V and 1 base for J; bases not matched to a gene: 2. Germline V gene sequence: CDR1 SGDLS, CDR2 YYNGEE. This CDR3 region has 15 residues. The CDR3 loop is CASSVDTGGTDTQYF. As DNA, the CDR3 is TGTGCCAGCAGCGTAGATACAGGGGGCACAGATACGCAGTATTTT.

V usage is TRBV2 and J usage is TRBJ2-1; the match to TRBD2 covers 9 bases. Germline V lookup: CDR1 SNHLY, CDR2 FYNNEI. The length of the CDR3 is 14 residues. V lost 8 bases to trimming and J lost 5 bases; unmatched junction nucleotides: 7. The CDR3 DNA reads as TGTGCCAGCCAGCGGACTAGCGCAAACAATGAGCAGTTCTTC. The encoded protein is CASQRTSANNEQFF. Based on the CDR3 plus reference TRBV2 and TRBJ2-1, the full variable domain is EPEVTQTPSHQVTQMGQEVILRCVPISNHLYFYWYRQILGQKVEFLVSFYNNEISEKSEIFDDQFSVERPDGSNFTLKIRSTKLEDSAMYFCASQRTSANNEQFFGPGTRLTVL.

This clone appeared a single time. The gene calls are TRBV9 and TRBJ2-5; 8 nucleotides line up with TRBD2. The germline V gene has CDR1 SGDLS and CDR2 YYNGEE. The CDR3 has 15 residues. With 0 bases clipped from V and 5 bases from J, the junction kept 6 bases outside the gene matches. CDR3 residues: CASSVGGLGGETQYF. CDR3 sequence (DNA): TGTGCCAGCAGCGTAGGGGGACTAGGCGGGGAGACCCAGTACTTC.